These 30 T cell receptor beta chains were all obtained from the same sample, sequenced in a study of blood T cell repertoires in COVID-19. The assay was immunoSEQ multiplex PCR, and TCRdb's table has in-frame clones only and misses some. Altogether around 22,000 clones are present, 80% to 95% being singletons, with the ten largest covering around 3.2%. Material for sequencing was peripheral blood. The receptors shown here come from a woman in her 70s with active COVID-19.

The chain's CDR3 is CAISENPPRLASAEQFF. The CDR3 DNA follows: TGTGCCATCAGTGAGAACCCCCCGAGACTAGCTTCTGCTGAGCAGTTCTTC. The V gene is TRBV10-3, the J gene TRBJ2-1, with 7 bases lining up with TRBD2. V trimming: 2 bases; J trimming: 9 bases; junction bases outside the gene matches: 16. CDR1 is ENHRY, CDR2 SYGVKD, per germline. This CDR3 comprises 17 residues.

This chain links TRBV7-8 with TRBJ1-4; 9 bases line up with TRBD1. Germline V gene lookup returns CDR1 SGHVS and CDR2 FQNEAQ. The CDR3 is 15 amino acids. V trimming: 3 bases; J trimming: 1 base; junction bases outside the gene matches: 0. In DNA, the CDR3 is TGTGCCAGCAGCTTGGACAGGGGAACTAATGAAAAACTGTTTTTT. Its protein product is CASSLDRGTNEKLFF.

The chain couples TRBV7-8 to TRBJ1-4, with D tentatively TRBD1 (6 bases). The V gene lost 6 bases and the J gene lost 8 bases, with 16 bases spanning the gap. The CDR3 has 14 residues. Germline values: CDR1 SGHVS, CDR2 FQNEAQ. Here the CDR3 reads CASRSGGALEKLFF. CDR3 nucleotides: TGTGCCAGCAGAAGTGGGGGGGCCTTAGAAAAACTGTTTTTT.

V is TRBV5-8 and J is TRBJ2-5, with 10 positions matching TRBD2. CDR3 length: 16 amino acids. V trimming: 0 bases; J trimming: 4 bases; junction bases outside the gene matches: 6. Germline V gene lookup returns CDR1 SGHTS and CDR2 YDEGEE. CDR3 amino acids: CASSLGSGRVRETQYF. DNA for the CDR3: TGTGCCAGCAGCTTGGGGAGCGGGAGGGTCCGAGAGACCCAGTACTTC.

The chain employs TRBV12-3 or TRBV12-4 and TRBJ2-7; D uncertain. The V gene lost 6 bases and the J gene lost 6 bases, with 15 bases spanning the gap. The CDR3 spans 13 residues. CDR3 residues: CASSYSPGVEQYF. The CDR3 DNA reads TGTGCCAGCAGCTACAGCCCCGGCGTCGAGCAGTACTTC.

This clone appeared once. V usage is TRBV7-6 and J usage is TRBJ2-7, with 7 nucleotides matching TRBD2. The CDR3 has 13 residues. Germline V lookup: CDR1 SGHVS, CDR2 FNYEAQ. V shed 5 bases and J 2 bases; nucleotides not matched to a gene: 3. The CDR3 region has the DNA TGTGCCAGCAGCACCCGGGGGGCCTACGAGCAGTACTTC. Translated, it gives CASSTRGAYEQYF.

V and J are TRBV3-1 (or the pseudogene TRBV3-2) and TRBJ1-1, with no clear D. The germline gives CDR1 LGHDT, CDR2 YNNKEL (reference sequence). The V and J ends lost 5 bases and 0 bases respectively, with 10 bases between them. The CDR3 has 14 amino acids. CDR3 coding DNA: TGTGCCAGCAGCTCGAGGGCCTTGAACACTGAAGCTTTCTTT. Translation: CASSSRALNTEAFF.

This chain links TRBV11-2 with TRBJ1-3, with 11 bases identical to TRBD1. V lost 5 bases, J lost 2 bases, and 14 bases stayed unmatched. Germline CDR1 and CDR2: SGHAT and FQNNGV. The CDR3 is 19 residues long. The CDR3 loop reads CASSVPETAGQGAGNTIYF. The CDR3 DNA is TGTGCCAGCAGCGTCCCAGAAACCGCGGGACAGGGGGCTGGAAACACCATATATTTT.

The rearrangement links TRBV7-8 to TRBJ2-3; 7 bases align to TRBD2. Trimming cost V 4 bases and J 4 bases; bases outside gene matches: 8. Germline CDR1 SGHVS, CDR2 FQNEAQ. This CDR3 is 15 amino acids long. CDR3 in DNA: TGTGCCAGCAGCTCCCGGACTAGTAAGGCAGATACGCAGTATTTT. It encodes CASSSRTSKADTQYF.

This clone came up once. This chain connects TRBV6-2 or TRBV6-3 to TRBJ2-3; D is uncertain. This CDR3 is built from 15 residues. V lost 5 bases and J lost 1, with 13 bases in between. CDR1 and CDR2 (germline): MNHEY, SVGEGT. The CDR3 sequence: CASSNGRSGTDTQYF. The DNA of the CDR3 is TGTGCCAGCAGTAATGGTCGGAGCGGCACAGATACGCAGTATTTT.

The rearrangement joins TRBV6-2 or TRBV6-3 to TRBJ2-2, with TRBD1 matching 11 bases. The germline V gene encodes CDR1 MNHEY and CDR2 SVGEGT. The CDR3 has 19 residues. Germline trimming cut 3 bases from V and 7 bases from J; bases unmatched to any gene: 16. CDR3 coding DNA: TGTGCCAGCAGTTATGATGGACAGGGGGCTAAGTTGGTGATCGGGGAGCTGTTTTTT. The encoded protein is CASSYDGQGAKLVIGELFF.

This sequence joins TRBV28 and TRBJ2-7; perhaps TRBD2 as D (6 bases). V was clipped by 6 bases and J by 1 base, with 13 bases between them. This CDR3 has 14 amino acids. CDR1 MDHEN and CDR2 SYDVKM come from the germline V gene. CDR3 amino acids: CASRWGEASYEQYF. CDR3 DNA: TGTGCCAGCAGATGGGGGGAAGCGTCCTACGAGCAGTACTTC.

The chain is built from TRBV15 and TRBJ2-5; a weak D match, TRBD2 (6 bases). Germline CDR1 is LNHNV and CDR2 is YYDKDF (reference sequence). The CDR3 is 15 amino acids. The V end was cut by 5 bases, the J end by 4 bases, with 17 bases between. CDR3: CATSFRRDSGETQYF. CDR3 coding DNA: TGTGCCACCAGCTTCCGCCGGGACTCAGGAGAGACCCAGTACTTC.

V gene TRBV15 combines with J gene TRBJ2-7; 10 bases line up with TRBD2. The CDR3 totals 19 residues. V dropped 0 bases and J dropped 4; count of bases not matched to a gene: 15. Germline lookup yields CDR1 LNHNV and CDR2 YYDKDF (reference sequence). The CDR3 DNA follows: TGTGCCACCAGCAGAGATAGGGGACTAGCGCAAGGGGTATCGTACGAGCAGTACTTC. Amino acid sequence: CATSRDRGLAQGVSYEQYF. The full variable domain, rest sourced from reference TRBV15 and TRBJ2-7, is DAMVIQNPRYQVTQFGKPVTLSCSQTLNHNVMYWYQQKSSQAPKLLFHYYDKDFNNEADTPDNFQSRRPNTSFCFLDIRSPGLGDTAMYLCATSRDRGLAQGVSYEQYFGPGTRLTVT.

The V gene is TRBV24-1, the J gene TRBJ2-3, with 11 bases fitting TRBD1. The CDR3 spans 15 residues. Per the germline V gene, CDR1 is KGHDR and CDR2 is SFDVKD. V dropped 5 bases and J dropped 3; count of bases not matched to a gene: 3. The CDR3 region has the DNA TGTGCCACCAGTGGCGGGACAGGGGGAACAGATACGCAGTATTTT. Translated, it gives CATSGGTGGTDTQYF.

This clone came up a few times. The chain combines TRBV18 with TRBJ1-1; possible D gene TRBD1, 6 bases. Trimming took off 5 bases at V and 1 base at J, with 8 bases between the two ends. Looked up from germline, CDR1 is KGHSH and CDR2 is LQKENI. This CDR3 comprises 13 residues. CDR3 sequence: CASSSDRNTEAFF. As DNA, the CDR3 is TGTGCCAGCTCATCGGACAGGAACACTGAAGCTTTCTTT.

This CDR3 reads CASGGGVPQHF. CDR3 DNA sequence: TGTGCCAGCGGCGGGGGGGTGCCCCAGCATTTT. This chain uses TRBV19 with TRBJ1-5, with D possibly TRBD1 on 5 matching bases. Germline V CDR1 and CDR2: LNHDA, SQIVND (reference sequence). The CDR3 is 11 residues long. Trimming cost V 9 bases and J 9 bases, with 12 bases left between them.

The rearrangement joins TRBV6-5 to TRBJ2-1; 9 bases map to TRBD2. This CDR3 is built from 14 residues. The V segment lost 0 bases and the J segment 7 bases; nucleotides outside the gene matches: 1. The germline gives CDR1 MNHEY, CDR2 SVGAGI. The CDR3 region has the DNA TGTGCCAGCAGTTACTCGGCGGGAGGGAATGAGCAGTTCTTC. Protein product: CASSYSAGGNEQFF.

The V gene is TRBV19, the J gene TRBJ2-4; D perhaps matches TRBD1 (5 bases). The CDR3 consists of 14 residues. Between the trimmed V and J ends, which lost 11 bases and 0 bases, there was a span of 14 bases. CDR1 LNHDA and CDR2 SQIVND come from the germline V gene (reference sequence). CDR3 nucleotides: TGTGCCTCCGCGCACAGGTTAGCCAAAAACATTCAGTACTTC. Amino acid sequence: CASAHRLAKNIQYF.

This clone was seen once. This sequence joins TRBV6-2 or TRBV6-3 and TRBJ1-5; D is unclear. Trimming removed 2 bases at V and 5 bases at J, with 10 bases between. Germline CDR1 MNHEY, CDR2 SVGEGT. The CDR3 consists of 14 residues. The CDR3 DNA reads TGTGCCAGCAGTTACCCCCAAGCTCATCAGCCCCAGCATTTT. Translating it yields CASSYPQAHQPQHF.

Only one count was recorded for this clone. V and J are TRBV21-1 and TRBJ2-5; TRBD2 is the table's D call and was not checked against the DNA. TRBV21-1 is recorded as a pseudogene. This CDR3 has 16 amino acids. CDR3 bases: TGTGCCAGCAGCAAAGGCCAGACGGGGGAGGCAGAGACCCAGTACTTC. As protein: CASSKGQTGEAETQYF.

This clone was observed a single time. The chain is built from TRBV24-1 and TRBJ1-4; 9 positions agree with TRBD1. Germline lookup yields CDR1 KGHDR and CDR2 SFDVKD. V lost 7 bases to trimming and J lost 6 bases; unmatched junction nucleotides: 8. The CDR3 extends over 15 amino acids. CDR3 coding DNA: TGTGCCACCAGCGAAACAGGGGGCTTACATGAAAAACTGTTTTTT. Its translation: CATSETGGLHEKLFF.

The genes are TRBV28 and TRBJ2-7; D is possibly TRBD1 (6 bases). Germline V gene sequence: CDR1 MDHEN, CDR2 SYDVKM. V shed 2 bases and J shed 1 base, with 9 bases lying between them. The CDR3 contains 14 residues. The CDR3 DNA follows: TGTGCCAGCAGTTTACTCAGGGGATCCTACGAGCAGTACTTC. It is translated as CASSLLRGSYEQYF.

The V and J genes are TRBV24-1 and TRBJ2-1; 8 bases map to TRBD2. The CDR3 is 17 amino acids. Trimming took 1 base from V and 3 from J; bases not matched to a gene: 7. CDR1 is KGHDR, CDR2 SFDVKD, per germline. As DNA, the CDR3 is TGTGCCACCAGTGATTTTTCCGGGAGGGCCGGCTACAATGAGCAGTTCTTC. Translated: CATSDFSGRAGYNEQFF.

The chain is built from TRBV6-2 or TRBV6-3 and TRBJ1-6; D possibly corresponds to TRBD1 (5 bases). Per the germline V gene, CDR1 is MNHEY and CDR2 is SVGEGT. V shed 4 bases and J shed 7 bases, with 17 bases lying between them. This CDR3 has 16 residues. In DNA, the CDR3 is TGTGCCAGCAGTTTGGGCAGGGCCTATGGAAATTCACCCCTCCACTTT. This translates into CASSLGRAYGNSPLHF.

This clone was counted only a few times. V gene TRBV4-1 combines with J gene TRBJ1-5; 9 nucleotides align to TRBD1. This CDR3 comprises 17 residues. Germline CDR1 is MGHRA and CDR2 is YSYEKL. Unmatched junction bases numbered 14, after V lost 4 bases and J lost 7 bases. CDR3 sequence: CASSLQTSGTGYQPQHF. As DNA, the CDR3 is TGCGCCAGCAGCCTTCAAACATCCGGGACAGGGTACCAGCCCCAGCATTTT.

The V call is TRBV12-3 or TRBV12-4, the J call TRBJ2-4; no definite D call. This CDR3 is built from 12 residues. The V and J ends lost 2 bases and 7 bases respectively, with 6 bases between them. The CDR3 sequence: CASSLSSNIQYF. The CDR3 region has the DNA TGTGCCAGCAGTTTATCTTCGAACATTCAGTACTTC.

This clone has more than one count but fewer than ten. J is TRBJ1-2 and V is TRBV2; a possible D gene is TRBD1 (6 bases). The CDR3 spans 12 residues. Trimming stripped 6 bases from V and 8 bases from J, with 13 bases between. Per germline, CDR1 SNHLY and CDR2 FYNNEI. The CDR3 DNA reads TGTGCCAGCAGCTGGGGGCCACGGGGCTACACCTTC. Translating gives CASSWGPRGYTF.

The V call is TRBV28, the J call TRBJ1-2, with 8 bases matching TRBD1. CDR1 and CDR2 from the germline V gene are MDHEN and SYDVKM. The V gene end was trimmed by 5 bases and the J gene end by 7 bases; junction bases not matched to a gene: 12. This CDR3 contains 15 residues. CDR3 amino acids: CASSLQGAGPGGYTF. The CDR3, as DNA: TGTGCCAGCAGTCTTCAGGGGGCCGGCCCCGGTGGCTACACCTTC.

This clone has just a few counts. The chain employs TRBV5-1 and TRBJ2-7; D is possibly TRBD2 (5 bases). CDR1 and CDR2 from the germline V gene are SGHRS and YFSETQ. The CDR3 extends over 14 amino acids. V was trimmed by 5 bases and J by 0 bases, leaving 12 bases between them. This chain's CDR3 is CASRGADRSYEQYF. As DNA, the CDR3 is TGCGCCAGCAGGGGAGCCGACCGCTCCTACGAGCAGTACTTC.